The entry below describes one T cell receptor beta chain. Antigen specificity is unknown. Using its own MiXCR run on the RT-PCR reads, TCRdb lists one record per CDR3 protein. Altogether 750,000 to 850,000 distinct CDR3 sequences are present, approximately 17% being singletons, with the ten largest covering roughly a tenth. Unmatched junction bases numbered 11, after V lost 4 bases and J lost 6 bases. The germline CDR1 and CDR2 sequences are ENHRY and SYGVKD. The CDR3 extends over 16 amino acids. These data are taken from a study of response to subunit inactivated influenza vaccine. The study, taken as a whole, reports: New T cells are recruited in small numbers by each seasonal influenza vaccination, according to the authors' suggestion.

The TCR was taken from a man aged 50-59 years who received an inactivated influenza vaccine. The chain uses TRBV10-3 and TRBJ2-1, with 8 bases lining up with TRBD2. Sequenced material: PBMCs from blood, taken 5 to 6 days after vaccination. This chain's CDR3 is CAISAGGRMFPNEQFF. In DNA form, the CDR3 reads TGTGCCATCAGTGCGGGCGGGAGGATGTTTCCCAATGAGCAGTTCTTC.